This T cell receptor (beta chain) appears in the sequencing data of a study of T cell responses to AZD1222 COVID-19 vaccine. CDR1 and CDR2 from the germline V gene are PRHDT and FYEKMQ (reference sequence). This CDR3 is built from 14 residues. V lost 1 base to trimming and J lost 4 bases; unmatched junction nucleotides: 1. This clone was counted once. The protocol was immunoSEQ multiplex PCR, while the TCRdb copy is restricted to in-frame clones and leaves out a portion. The sample holds about 80,000 clones, around 93% seen once. The rearrangement links TRBV13 to TRBJ2-7; 10 bases line up with TRBD2. The clonotype originates from an adult who received the AZD1222 COVID-19 vaccine. The sample was peripheral blood, taken 28 days after the second AZD1222 dose. CDR3 sequence (DNA): TGTGCCAGCAGCTTAGCACTAGCGGGGTACGAGCAGTACTTC. This codes for CASSLALAGYEQYF.